These 2 T cell receptor beta chains originate from one sample sequenced in a study of graft-versus-host responses after intestinal transplantation. Clones were read by immunoSEQ multiplex PCR, and TCRdb kept only the in-frame ones, dropping some. The table has some 45,000 clones, roughly 90% seen once; the top ten hold 4.4%. The sample was PBMCs, taken 524 days after transplant. All receptors derive from a human patient who received an intestinal transplant, so some T cells may come from the graft donor.

This chain joins TRBV4-2 and TRBJ2-1; 7 bases map to TRBD2. Losses at the gene ends were 0 bases for V and 4 bases for J; bases not matched to a gene: 6. This CDR3 comprises 16 residues. Germline V lookup: CDR1 LGHNA, CDR2 YNFKEQ. The DNA of the CDR3 is TGTGCCAGCAGCCAAGATCAGGCTAGCGGTTACAATGAGCAGTTCTTC. Protein: CASSQDQASGYNEQFF.

This clone was found once. The J gene is TRBJ1-5, the V gene TRBV27; 9 nucleotides line up with TRBD1. V was pared by 1 base and J by 4 bases, with 5 bases of the junction left unmatched. Germline V gene data show CDR1 as MNHEY and CDR2 as SMNVEV (reference sequence). The CDR3 runs to 16 residues. The CDR3 reads CASSLFGTGLNQPQHF. CDR3 DNA sequence: TGTGCCAGCAGTTTATTCGGGACAGGGCTAAATCAGCCCCAGCATTTT.